These 18 T cell receptor beta chains originate from one sample sequenced in a study of blood T cell repertoires in COVID-19. Produced via immunoSEQ multiplex PCR; TCRdb's table is partial and in-frame only. In the table there are 200,000 to 250,000 clones, roughly nine tenths of which are singletons. The sample consisted of PBMCs or T cells enriched from blood (not recorded which). The receptors derive from a woman aged 45 to 65 in a cohort exposed to, infected with or recovered from COVID-19 (not recorded which).

This sequence joins TRBV9 and TRBJ2-7, with 8 bases matching TRBD1. Unmatched junction bases numbered 6, after V lost 2 bases and J lost 5 bases. The length of the CDR3 is 14 residues. CDR1 and CDR2 from the germline V gene are SGDLS and YYNGEE. Here the CDR3 reads CASSVSGGVHEQYF. The CDR3 bases are TGTGCCAGCAGCGTTTCAGGGGGCGTGCACGAGCAGTACTTC. The full variable domain, completed using reference TRBV9 and TRBJ2-7, is DSGVTQTPKHLITATGQRVTLRCSPRSGDLSVYWYQQSLDQGLQFLIQYYNGEERAKGNILERFSAQQFPDLHSELNLSSLELGDSALYFCASSVSGGVHEQYFGPGTRLTVT.

The chain couples TRBV7-8 to TRBJ1-1; a possible D gene is TRBD1 (5 bases). This CDR3 spans 17 amino acids. Germline V gene lookup returns CDR1 SGHVS and CDR2 FQNEAQ. V gave up 5 bases and J gave up 0 bases, with 19 bases separating them. The CDR3 nucleotides are TGTGCCAGCAGCCTCCAGGTGGGGGGAAAAATGAACACTGAAGCTTTCTTT. It yields the protein CASSLQVGGKMNTEAFF.

This clone appeared a single time. This chain links TRBV27 with TRBJ1-2; D gene unclear. The germline V and J ends were trimmed by 5 bases and 2 bases, with 15 bases remaining between them. Germline V gene data show CDR1 as MNHEY and CDR2 as SMNVEV (reference sequence). The CDR3 has 15 residues. CDR3 amino acids: CASSTKRTGNYGYTF. CDR3 coding DNA: TGTGCCAGCAGTACAAAAAGGACGGGAAACTATGGCTACACCTTC.

The chain has TRBV28 and TRBJ1-3; D unresolved. The ends were cut back, 2 bases at V and 0 bases at J, with 11 bases in the middle. Germline CDR1 and CDR2: MDHEN and SYDVKM. This CDR3 has 16 amino acids. The DNA of the CDR3 is TGTGCCAGCAGTTTAGCGGGCCGTAGCTCTGGAAACACCATATATTTT. Protein product: CASSLAGRSSGNTIYF.

This clone has a single count. The chain combines TRBV2 with TRBJ1-1; D unresolved. The CDR3 length is 13 residues. Trimming cost V 6 bases and J 0 bases, with 8 bases left between them. Germline V gene lookup returns CDR1 SNHLY and CDR2 FYNNEI. CDR3 in amino acids: CASRAGVNTEAFF. The CDR3 bases are TGTGCCAGCAGAGCGGGAGTGAACACTGAAGCTTTCTTT.

V gene TRBV5-6 combines with J gene TRBJ1-2; no firm D call. Germline V gives CDR1 SGHDT, CDR2 YYEEEE. CDR3 length: 13 residues. Between the trimmed V and J ends, which lost 1 base and 2 bases, there was a span of 6 bases. CDR3 bases: TGTGCCAGCAGCTTGCCCGGGAACTATGGCTACACCTTC. Amino acids: CASSLPGNYGYTF.

The V gene is TRBV5-4, the J gene TRBJ2-3; 10 bases align to TRBD1. CDR1 and CDR2 from the germline V gene are SGHNT and YYREEE (reference sequence). This CDR3 is built from 15 residues. Trimming removed 1 base from V and 6 bases from J; junction bases left unmatched: 5. The CDR3 DNA reads as TGTGCCAGCAGCTTGATGGGACAGGGGACTGATACGCAGTATTTT. It is translated as CASSLMGQGTDTQYF. Variable domain in full (rest from reference TRBV5-4 and TRBJ2-3): ETGVTQSPTHLIKTRGQQVTLRCSSQSGHNTVSWYQQALGQGPQFIFQYYREEENGRGNFPPRFSGLQFPNYSSELNVNALELDDSALYLCASSLMGQGTDTQYFGPGTRLTVL.

The chain carries TRBV18 and TRBJ2-3; no definite D call. CDR1 and CDR2 (germline): KGHSH, LQKENI. The CDR3 runs to 13 residues. V lost 0 bases to trimming and J lost 4 bases, with 5 bases between them. As DNA, the CDR3 is TGTGCCAGCTCACCACCGTCTGCAGATACGCAGTATTTT. Its protein is CASSPPSADTQYF.

In its sample, this clone was seen a few times. The chain has TRBV4-3 and TRBJ1-2; perhaps TRBD1 as D (6 bases). This CDR3 region has 14 residues. The V end lost 0 bases, the J end lost 4 bases, and 9 bases lay between the germline ends. The germline gives CDR1 LGHNA, CDR2 YSLEER. The CDR3 sequence is CASSQEQGVYGYTF. The DNA of the CDR3 is TGCGCCAGCAGCCAAGAACAGGGTGTCTATGGCTACACCTTC.

The V call is TRBV7-3, the J call TRBJ2-1; possible D gene TRBD2, 6 bases. The CDR3 consists of 15 residues. Germline V gene lookup returns CDR1 SGHTA and CDR2 FQGTGA. V lost 4 bases to trimming and J lost 8 bases, with 18 bases between them. In DNA, the CDR3 is TGTGCCAGCAGCTCATATGGGGGGAGTGGCGATGAGCAGTTCTTC. Protein: CASSSYGGSGDEQFF.

The rearrangement joins TRBV7-9 to TRBJ2-7; D unclear. The germline CDR1 and CDR2 sequences are SEHNR and FQNEAQ (reference sequence). V lost 2 bases to trimming and J lost 2 bases, with 10 bases between them. The CDR3 runs to 14 residues. The CDR3 DNA reads as TGTGCCAGCAGCTTAAGCGCGAACCCCTACGAGCAGTACTTC. Protein sequence: CASSLSANPYEQYF.

The chain combines TRBV28 with TRBJ2-2, with D possibly matching TRBD2 (6 bases). Germline V gene data show CDR1 as MDHEN and CDR2 as SYDVKM. V was trimmed by 6 bases and J by 2 bases, leaving 22 bases between them. The CDR3 consists of 18 residues. Here the CDR3 reads CASRLAGELSQNTGELFF. The CDR3, as DNA: TGTGCCAGCAGACTAGCCGGGGAGTTGTCCCAAAACACCGGGGAGCTGTTTTTT.

The gene calls are TRBV6-5 and TRBJ1-2, with a possible D match to TRBD1 (6 bases). V was cut by 6 bases and J by 5 bases, with 16 bases left in between. In germline, CDR1 is MNHEY, CDR2 SVGAGI. The CDR3 extends over 14 amino acids. As DNA, the CDR3 is TGTGCCAGCAGAACCGAAACAGGGTCTTATGGCTACACCTTC. Translated: CASRTETGSYGYTF.

The V call is TRBV19, the J call TRBJ2-3, with D perhaps TRBD1 (5 bases). Germline V gives CDR1 LNHDA, CDR2 SQIVND (reference sequence). The CDR3 runs to 15 residues. The ends were cut back, 5 bases at V and 3 bases at J, with 15 bases in the middle. The CDR3 sequence is CASSRTGTITDTQYF. The CDR3 DNA sequence: TGTGCCAGTAGTCGCACAGGAACTATAACAGATACGCAGTATTTT.

Only one count was recorded for this clone. This chain uses TRBV18 with TRBJ1-2, with D uncertain. With 2 bases removed from V and 2 bases from J, the gap between germline ends came to 9 bases. The CDR3 covers 14 residues. Germline V gives CDR1 KGHSH, CDR2 LQKENI. The CDR3 sequence: CASSPRTQNYGYTF. Here the CDR3 DNA reads TGTGCCAGCTCACCAAGAACACAAAACTATGGCTACACCTTC.

The V call is TRBV30, the J call TRBJ1-4, with 8 bases lining up with TRBD1. From germline, CDR1 is GTSNPN and CDR2 SVGIG (reference sequence). The ends lost 5 bases at V and 5 bases at J; junction bases unmatched: 1. The CDR3 totals 12 residues. The CDR3 DNA sequence: TGTGCCTGGCAGGGGGCGAATGAAAAACTGTTTTTT. This sequence encodes CAWQGANEKLFF.

The V and J genes are TRBV16 and TRBJ1-4; 8 bases match TRBD1. The V segment lost 3 bases and the J segment 1 base; nucleotides outside the gene matches: 4. In germline, CDR1 is KGHSY, CDR2 FQNENV. CDR3 size: 16 residues. In DNA, the CDR3 is TGTGCCAGCAGCCAGCGCGGACAGGGAACTAATGAAAAACTGTTTTTT. Its protein product is CASSQRGQGTNEKLFF.

This clone has more than one count but fewer than ten. V and J are TRBV27 and TRBJ2-2, with D perhaps matching TRBD1 (6 bases). V lost 6 bases, J lost 5 bases, and 19 bases lay in between. The CDR3 loop spans 16 amino acids. Germline V gives CDR1 MNHEY, CDR2 SMNVEV (reference sequence). The CDR3 nucleotides read TGTGCCAGCAGACCTAGCTTAAGGGGGAAAACCGGGGAGCTGTTTTTT. Translating it yields CASRPSLRGKTGELFF.